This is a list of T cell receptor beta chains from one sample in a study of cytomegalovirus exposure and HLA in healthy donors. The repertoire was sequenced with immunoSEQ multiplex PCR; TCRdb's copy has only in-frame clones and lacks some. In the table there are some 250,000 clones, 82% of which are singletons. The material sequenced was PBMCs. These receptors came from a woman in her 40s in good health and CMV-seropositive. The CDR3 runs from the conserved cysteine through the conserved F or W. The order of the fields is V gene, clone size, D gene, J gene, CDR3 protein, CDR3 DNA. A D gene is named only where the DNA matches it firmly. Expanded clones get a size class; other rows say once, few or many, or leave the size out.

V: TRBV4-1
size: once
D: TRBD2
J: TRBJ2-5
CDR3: CASSLFQGASGNQETQYF
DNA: TGCGCCAGCAGCCTCTTCCAAGGGGCTAGCGGGAACCAAGAGACCCAGTACTTC

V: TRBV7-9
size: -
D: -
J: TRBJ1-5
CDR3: CSSSPSGQPQHF
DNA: TGTTCCAGCAGCCCTTCGGGACAGCCCCAGCATTTT

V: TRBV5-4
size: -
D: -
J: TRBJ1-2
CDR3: CASSLEYSGANYGYTF
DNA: TGTGCCAGCAGCTTGGAGTACAGCGGAGCTAACTATGGCTACACCTTC

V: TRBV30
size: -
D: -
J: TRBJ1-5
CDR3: CAWSQGSNQPQHF
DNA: TGTGCCTGGAGTCAGGGTAGCAATCAGCCCCAGCATTTT

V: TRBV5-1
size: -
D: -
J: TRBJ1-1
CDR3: CASSLGGQGRNTEAFF
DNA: TGCGCCAGCAGCTTGGGGGGCCAGGGTAGGAACACTGAAGCTTTCTTT

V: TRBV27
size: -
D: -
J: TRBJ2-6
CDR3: CASSSSGSSGANVLTF
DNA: TGTGCCAGCAGTTCCTCGGGGAGCTCTGGGGCCAACGTCCTGACTTTC

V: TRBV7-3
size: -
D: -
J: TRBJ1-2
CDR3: CASSLDSNYGYTF
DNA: TGTGCCAGCAGCTTGGACAGTAACTATGGCTACACCTTC

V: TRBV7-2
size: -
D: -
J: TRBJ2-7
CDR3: CASSSTYEQYF
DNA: TGTGCCAGCAGCTCAACCTACGAGCAGTACTTC

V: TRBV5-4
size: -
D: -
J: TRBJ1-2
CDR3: CASSATVANYGYTF
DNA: TGTGCCAGCAGCGCCACGGTAGCTAACTATGGCTACACCTTC

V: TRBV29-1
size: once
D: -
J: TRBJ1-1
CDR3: CSVVYRPGAEAFF
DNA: TGCAGCGTTGTTTACAGGCCAGGCGCTGAAGCTTTCTTT